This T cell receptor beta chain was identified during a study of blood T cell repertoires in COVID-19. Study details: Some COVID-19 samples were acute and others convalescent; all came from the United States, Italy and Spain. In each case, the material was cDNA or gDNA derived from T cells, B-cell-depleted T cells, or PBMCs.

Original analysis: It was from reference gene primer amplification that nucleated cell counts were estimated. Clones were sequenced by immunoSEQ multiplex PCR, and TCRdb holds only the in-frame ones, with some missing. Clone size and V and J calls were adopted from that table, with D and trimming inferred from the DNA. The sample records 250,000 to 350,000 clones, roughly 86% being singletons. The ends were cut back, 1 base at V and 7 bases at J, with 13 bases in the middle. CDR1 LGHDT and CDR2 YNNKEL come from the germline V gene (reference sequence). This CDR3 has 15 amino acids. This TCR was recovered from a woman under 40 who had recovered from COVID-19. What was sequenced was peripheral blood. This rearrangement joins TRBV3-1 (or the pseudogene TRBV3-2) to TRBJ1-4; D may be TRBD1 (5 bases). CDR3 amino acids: CASSQGGRVTEKLFF. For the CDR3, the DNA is TGTGCCAGCAGCCAAGGCGGCAGGGTAACTGAAAAACTGTTTTTT.